This T cell receptor (beta chain) was captured in a study of cytomegalovirus exposure and HLA in healthy donors (dated by TCRdb to about 2017). A note on the overall study: The roughly 670 repertoires of the first cohort and the approximately 110 validation repertoires were produced on the same platform, according to a later analysis. The study aimed to test whether signatures of past pathogen exposure could be identified by cataloging public T cell receptors. In addition to the first cohort of 500 to 850 subjects, a separate validation cohort of 120 different subjects was used. High-throughput TCR immunosequencing, statistical association of individual TCRs with disease status, and machine learning were combined to predict cytomegalovirus infection status. General findings and caveats noted by the study authors: The classifier was reported to diagnose cytomegalovirus status with high specificity and sensitivity in both the original and validation cohorts. According to the authors, the approach could potentially be generalized to other disease states and immunological phenotypes. In vitro tests confirmed that a few of the cytomegalovirus-associated TCR beta chains recognize cytomegalovirus antigens. All 110 or so repertoires were used to score co-occurrence in the validation cohort in a later analysis, because that analysis had no HLA typing for the cohort. Most TCR sequences were observed very rarely across donors, whereas some public TCRs were present in many individuals. In the study, around 150 TCR beta chains were listed as associated with cytomegalovirus. Of the cluster scores, 90% to 95% were above 0 in a later analysis, which found that TCRs clustered in the first cohort also tended to co-occur in the 90 to 150 validation repertoires.

About this clone: There is no known antigen for this receptor. Base qualities are not provided; no much larger clone lies one nucleotide away.

Separate from the approximately 670-subject first cohort, the validation cohort of 95 to 150 subjects was the group to which the donors belonged. The library was produced with the immunoSEQ multiplex PCR assay. In the authors' own workflow: A statistical classification framework was built for diagnosing cytomegalovirus status from the catalog of TCR beta chain sequences. TCRdb re-hosts the immuneACCESS table, in-frame sequences only. Its copies lack some clones; in the studies checked, an unresolved V gene accounts for under half of them, and the cause for the rest is not known. The DNA was the basis for D and trimming; V, J and clone size are from that table. In this sample the table shows under 200,000 clones, about 90% of which occur a single time. 5% to 7% of the sample is taken by the ten largest. For CDR1 and CDR2, the germline V gene lists SNHLY and FYNNEI. From cysteine to phenylalanine, the CDR3 is 14 amino acids long. Kept here is only the CDR3 DNA, which spans 42 bases and is read in frame from base 1. Trimming costs V 7 bases and J 2 bases, and their ends lie 15 bases apart.

Sample: PBMCs. This sequence uses TRBV2 and TRBJ2-7; 6 matching bases give a weak D call of TRBD1. The sequence was obtained from a woman aged 30 to 39 in good health and CMV-seronegative. The CDR3 corresponds to CASMSGQTTYEQYF. At the DNA level, the sequence is TGTGCCAGCATGTCCGGACAGACGACCTACGAGCAGTACTTC.